This note documents a single TCR beta chain sequence. Its antigen is still unknown. The CDR3 runs 13 residues. The V and J ends lost 5 bases and 1 base respectively, with 8 bases between them. The germline V gene has CDR1 SGHTA and CDR2 FQGNSA. The data belong to a study of cytomegalovirus exposure and HLA in healthy donors. The overall study: The 100 to 150 validation repertoires and the 666 first-cohort repertoires shared a platform, a later analysis reported.

Profiled with immunoSEQ multiplex PCR; TCRdb holds only in-frame clones, not every one. This sample has around 250,000 clones, with 85% to 90% found just once. Separate from the 666-subject first cohort was the approximately 120-subject validation cohort, to which the donors belonged. Study-wide findings and caveats: Confirmation was obtained in vitro that three CMV-associated chains are specific for CMV antigens.

Sequencing input: PBMCs. J is TRBJ1-1 and V is TRBV7-2; perhaps TRBD1 as D (5 bases). This TCR came from a woman aged 18-35 years in good health and CMV-seronegative. CDR3 DNA: TGTGCCAGCAGCCCACAGGAGAACACTGAAGCTTTCTTT. Translating gives CASSPQENTEAFF.